A selection of T cell receptor beta chains follows, all from one sample in a study of blood T cells in healthy people across ages. TCRdb passed the 5' RACE reads through MiXCR, listing each CDR3 protein once. The sample consists of about 1.6 million distinct CDR3 sequences, roughly 30% of them appearing once. The source material was blood. The receptor source for this set is a woman aged 30 to 39 in good health. Each CDR3 is given with its conserved first and last residue. A D gene is named only where the DNA matches it firmly. Rows give clone size only sometimes, using once, few, many, or a class for an expanded clone.

abundance: NA
v_gene: TRBV4-1
j_gene: TRBJ2-7
d_gene: NA
CDR3aa: CASSLWGLPSSYEQYF
CDR3nt: TGCGCCAGCAGCCTCTGGGGACTTCCTAGCTCCTACGAGCAGTACTTC

abundance: few
v_gene: TRBV20-1
j_gene: TRBJ1-1
d_gene: TRBD1
CDR3aa: CSASHSLTGGGTEAFF
CDR3nt: TGCAGTGCTAGCCATAGCCTCACAGGGGGAGGCACTGAAGCTTTCTTT

abundance: many
v_gene: TRBV11-2
j_gene: TRBJ2-3
d_gene: NA
CDR3aa: CASSLARPTDTQYF
CDR3nt: TGTGCCAGCAGCTTAGCTAGACCCACAGATACGCAGTATTTT

abundance: NA
v_gene: TRBV20-1
j_gene: TRBJ2-3
d_gene: TRBD2
CDR3aa: CSALGGTSGGHGTDTQYF
CDR3nt: TGCAGTGCCCTGGGCGGGACTAGCGGGGGGCACGGCACAGATACGCAGTATTTT

abundance: NA
v_gene: TRBV3-1
j_gene: TRBJ1-1
d_gene: TRBD1
CDR3aa: CASSINPGQIIEAFF
CDR3nt: TGTGCCAGCAGCATCAATCCGGGACAGATAATTGAAGCTTTCTTT

abundance: few
v_gene: TRBV9
j_gene: TRBJ2-5
d_gene: TRBD2
CDR3aa: CASSPRLALQETQYF
CDR3nt: TGTGCCAGCAGCCCCAGACTAGCACTCCAAGAGACCCAGTACTTC

abundance: NA
v_gene: TRBV28
j_gene: TRBJ2-7
d_gene: NA
CDR3aa: CASSGTPTYQQYF
CDR3nt: TGTGCCAGCAGTGGGACTCCAACCTACCAGCAGTACTTC

abundance: few
v_gene: TRBV7-3
j_gene: TRBJ2-1
d_gene: NA
CDR3aa: CASSPHGGNEQFF
CDR3nt: TGTGCCAGCAGCCCCCATGGGGGAAATGAGCAGTTCTTC

abundance: NA
v_gene: TRBV7-8
j_gene: TRBJ2-7
d_gene: TRBD1
CDR3aa: CASSHRDSSAYEQYF
CDR3nt: TGTGCCAGCAGCCACCGGGACAGCTCAGCCTACGAGCAGTACTTC

abundance: NA
v_gene: TRBV15
j_gene: TRBJ2-5
d_gene: NA
CDR3aa: CATSRDNWRGPQETQYF
CDR3nt: TGTGCCACCAGCAGAGATAATTGGCGGGGGCCGCAAGAGACCCAGTACTTC

abundance: NA
v_gene: TRBV28
j_gene: TRBJ2-5
d_gene: TRBD1
CDR3aa: CASRRRTGTGGETQYF
CDR3nt: TGTGCCAGCAGACGACGTACCGGGACAGGGGGAGAGACCCAGTACTTC

abundance: many
v_gene: TRBV29-1
j_gene: TRBJ1-2
d_gene: NA
CDR3aa: CSVRKATSGYTF
CDR3nt: TGCAGCGTTCGGAAAGCGACAAGCGGCTACACCTTC

abundance: NA
v_gene: TRBV28
j_gene: TRBJ1-2
d_gene: TRBD1
CDR3aa: CASSSFEGRGREYGYTF
CDR3nt: TGTGCCAGCAGCTCTTTCGAGGGCAGGGGGCGCGAGTATGGCTACACCTTC

abundance: few
v_gene: TRBV20-1
j_gene: TRBJ2-7
d_gene: TRBD2
CDR3aa: CSAQGTSTDYEQYF
CDR3nt: TGCAGTGCCCAGGGGACTAGCACCGACTACGAGCAGTACTTC

abundance: NA
v_gene: TRBV5-1
j_gene: TRBJ2-6
d_gene: TRBD1
CDR3aa: CASSSGTGVPGANVLTF
CDR3nt: TGCGCCAGCAGCTCCGGGACAGGGGTCCCTGGGGCCAACGTCCTGACTTTC

abundance: NA
v_gene: TRBV20-1
j_gene: TRBJ2-7
d_gene: NA
CDR3aa: CSATLGGFEQYF
CDR3nt: TGCAGTGCTACCTTAGGAGGGTTCGAGCAGTACTTC

abundance: many
v_gene: TRBV29-1
j_gene: TRBJ2-1
d_gene: NA
CDR3aa: CSVEPAVIRSSYNEQFF
CDR3nt: TGCAGCGTTGAGCCGGCTGTGATTCGCAGCTCCTACAATGAGCAGTTCTTC

abundance: NA
v_gene: TRBV10-3
j_gene: TRBJ1-2
d_gene: TRBD1
CDR3aa: CAISGDRLSNYGYTF
CDR3nt: TGTGCCATCAGTGGGGACAGGCTGTCCAACTATGGCTACACCTTC

abundance: few
v_gene: TRBV15
j_gene: TRBJ2-5
d_gene: TRBD1
CDR3aa: CATSRYRGSGETQYF
CDR3nt: TGTGCCACCAGCAGATACAGGGGAAGCGGAGAGACCCAGTACTTC

abundance: NA
v_gene: TRBV11-2
j_gene: TRBJ1-1
d_gene: NA
CDR3aa: CASSITAGTNTEAFF
CDR3nt: TGTGCCAGCAGCATAACAGCCGGGACTAACACTGAAGCTTTCTTT

abundance: NA
v_gene: TRBV20-1
j_gene: TRBJ2-4
d_gene: NA
CDR3aa: CSARETGMDNIQYF
CDR3nt: TGCAGTGCTAGAGAAACAGGGATGGACAACATTCAGTACTTC

abundance: few
v_gene: TRBV10-3
j_gene: TRBJ2-1
d_gene: TRBD2
CDR3aa: CAISESKNPTSAYNEQFF
CDR3nt: TGTGCCATCAGTGAGTCTAAAAACCCGACTAGCGCGTACAATGAGCAGTTCTTC

abundance: NA
v_gene: TRBV7-2
j_gene: TRBJ2-3
d_gene: TRBD1
CDR3aa: CASSLTTGIGTDTQYF
CDR3nt: TGTGCCAGCAGCTTAACGACAGGGATAGGCACAGATACGCAGTATTTT

abundance: NA
v_gene: TRBV7-2
j_gene: TRBJ1-2
d_gene: NA
CDR3aa: CASSLDVGLDGYTF
CDR3nt: TGTGCCAGCAGCTTAGACGTTGGACTCGATGGCTACACCTTC

abundance: few
v_gene: TRBV11-2
j_gene: TRBJ1-2
d_gene: NA
CDR3aa: CASSLLSRTGHGYTF
CDR3nt: TGTGCCAGCAGCCTCCTTTCCCGGACGGGCCACGGCTACACCTTC

abundance: many
v_gene: TRBV7-2
j_gene: TRBJ2-1
d_gene: NA
CDR3aa: CASSLAGVISYNEQFF
CDR3nt: TGTGCCAGCAGCTTAGCAGGGGTCATCTCCTACAATGAGCAGTTCTTC